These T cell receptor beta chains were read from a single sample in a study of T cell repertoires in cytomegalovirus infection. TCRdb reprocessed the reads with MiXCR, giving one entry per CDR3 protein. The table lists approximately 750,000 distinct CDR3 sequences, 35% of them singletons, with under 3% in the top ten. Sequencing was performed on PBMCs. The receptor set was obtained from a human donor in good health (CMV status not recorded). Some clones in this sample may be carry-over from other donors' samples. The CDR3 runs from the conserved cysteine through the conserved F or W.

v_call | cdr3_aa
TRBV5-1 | CASSLAPMIGTVYEQYF
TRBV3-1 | CASSLPGTVQDTQYF
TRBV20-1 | CSARGGGRLSYNEQFF
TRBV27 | CASSLQPTSGAQYF
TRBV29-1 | CSVETLALEQFF
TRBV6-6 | CASSLIKSNQPQHF
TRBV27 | CASSHGSYNEQFF
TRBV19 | CASPRLATTYNEQFF
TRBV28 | CASRSQGKYYGYTF
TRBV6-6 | CASRSGGAGETQYF
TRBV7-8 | CASTLQGGGNQPQHF
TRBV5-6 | CASSSVLLAANTGELFF
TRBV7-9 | CASSVRDSKETQYF
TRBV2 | CASSDTYEQYF
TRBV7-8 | CASSFGRDRAGGYTF
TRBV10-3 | CATGTPRGTDTQYF
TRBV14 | CASSIEAGRTQYF
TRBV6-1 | CATWTGLAYEQYF
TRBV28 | CASSRAGVSSYEQYF
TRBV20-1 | CSARSPGGWEQYF
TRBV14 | CASSQIYPNTDTQYF
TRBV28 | CASTPIQGKDDEQYF
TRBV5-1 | CASSRQGTENTGELFF
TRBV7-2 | CASSFYGVYEQYF
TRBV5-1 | CASSPQTQGPYEQYF
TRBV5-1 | CASSSGFGSGANVLTF
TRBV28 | CASGPARDREGHYGYTF
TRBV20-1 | CSVPPPGGNTEAFF
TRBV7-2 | CASSPSGEVNTGELFF
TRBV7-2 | CASSPTGGLGELFF